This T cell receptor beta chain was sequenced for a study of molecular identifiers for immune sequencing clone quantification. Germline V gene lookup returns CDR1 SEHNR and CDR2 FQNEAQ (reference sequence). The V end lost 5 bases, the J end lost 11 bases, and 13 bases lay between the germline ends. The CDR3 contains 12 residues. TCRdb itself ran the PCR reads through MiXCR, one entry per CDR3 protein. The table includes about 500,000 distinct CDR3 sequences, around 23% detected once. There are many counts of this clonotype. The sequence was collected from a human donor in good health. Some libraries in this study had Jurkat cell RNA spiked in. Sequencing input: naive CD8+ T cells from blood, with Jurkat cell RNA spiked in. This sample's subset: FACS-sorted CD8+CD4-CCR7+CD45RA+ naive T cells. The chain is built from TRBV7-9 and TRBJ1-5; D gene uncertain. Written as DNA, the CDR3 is TGTGCCAGCAGCCGACTTAGCGAGTCCCAGCATTTT. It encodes CASSRLSESQHF.